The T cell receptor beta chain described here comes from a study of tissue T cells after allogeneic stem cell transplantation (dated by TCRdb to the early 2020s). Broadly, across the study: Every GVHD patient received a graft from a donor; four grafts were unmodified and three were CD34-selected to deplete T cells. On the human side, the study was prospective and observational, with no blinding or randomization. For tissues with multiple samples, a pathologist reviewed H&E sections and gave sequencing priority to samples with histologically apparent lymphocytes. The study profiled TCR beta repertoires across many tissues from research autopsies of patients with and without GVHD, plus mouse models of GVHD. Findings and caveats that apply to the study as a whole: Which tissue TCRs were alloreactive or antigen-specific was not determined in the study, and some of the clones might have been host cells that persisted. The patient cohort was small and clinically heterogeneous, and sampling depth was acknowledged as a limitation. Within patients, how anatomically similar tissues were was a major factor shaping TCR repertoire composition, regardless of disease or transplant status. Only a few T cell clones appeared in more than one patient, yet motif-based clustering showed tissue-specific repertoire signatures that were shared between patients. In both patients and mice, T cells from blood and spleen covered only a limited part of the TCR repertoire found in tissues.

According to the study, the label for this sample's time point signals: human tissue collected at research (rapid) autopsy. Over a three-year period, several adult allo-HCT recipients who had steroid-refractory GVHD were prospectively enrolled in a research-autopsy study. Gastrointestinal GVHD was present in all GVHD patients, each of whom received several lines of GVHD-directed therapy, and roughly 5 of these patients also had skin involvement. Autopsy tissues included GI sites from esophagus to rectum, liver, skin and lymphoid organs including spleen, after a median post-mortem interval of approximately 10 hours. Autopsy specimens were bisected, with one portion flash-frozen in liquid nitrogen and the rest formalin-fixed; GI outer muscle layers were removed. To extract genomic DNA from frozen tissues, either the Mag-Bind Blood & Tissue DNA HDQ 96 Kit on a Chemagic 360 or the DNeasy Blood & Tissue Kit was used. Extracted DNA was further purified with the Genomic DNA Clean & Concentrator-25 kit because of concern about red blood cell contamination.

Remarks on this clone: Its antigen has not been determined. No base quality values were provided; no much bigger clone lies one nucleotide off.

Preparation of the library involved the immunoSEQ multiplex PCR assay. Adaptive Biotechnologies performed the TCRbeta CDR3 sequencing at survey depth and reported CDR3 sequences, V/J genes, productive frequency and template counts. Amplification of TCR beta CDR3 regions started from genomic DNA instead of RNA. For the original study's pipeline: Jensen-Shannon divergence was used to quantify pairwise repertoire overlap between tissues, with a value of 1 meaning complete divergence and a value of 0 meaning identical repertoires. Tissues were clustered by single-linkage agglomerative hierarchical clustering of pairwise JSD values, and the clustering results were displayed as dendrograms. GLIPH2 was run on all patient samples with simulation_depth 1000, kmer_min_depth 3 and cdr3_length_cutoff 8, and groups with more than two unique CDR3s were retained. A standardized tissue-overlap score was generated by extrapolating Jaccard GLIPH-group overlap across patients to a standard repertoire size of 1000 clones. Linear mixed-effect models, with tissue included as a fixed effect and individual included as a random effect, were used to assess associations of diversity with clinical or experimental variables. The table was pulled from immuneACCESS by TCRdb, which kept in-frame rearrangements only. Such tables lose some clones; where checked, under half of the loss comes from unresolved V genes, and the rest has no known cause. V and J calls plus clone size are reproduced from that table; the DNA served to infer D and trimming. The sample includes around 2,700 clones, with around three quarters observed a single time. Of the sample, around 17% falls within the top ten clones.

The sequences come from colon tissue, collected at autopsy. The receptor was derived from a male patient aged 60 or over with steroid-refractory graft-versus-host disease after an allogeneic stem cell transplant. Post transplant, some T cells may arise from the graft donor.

The CDR3 reads as follows: CASSFGVAESGYTF. The nucleotide sequence reads TGCGCCAGCAGCTTCGGGGTCGCGGAGTCTGGCTACACCTTC. The sequence links TRBV5-1 to TRBJ1-2; there is no confident call for the D gene. The CDR3 has 14 amino acids, counting the end cysteine and phenylalanine. This entry keeps only the CDR3 DNA: 42 bases, framed from base 1. The germline V gene provides CDR1 SGHRS and CDR2 YFSETQ. V is pared back by 2 bases and J by 7 bases, with 15 bases lying between the germline termini.